Following are 23 T cell receptor beta chains from one sample sequenced in a study of CD8+ T cells in alopecia areata. After isolation, RNA underwent reverse transcription to generate cDNA as the sequencing template. Produced via immunoSEQ multiplex PCR; TCRdb's table is partial and in-frame only. The table lists 130,000 to 150,000 clones, roughly half of them singletons. The sequenced sample was CD4+ T cells sorted from blood, obtained at week 0. These receptors were collected from a human donor with alopecia areata.

This clone was counted only a few times. The chain carries TRBV5-1 and TRBJ2-1, with 8 bases identical to TRBD2. This CDR3 has 16 residues. The J segment lost 4 bases and the V segment lost 4 bases, leaving 10 bases of the junction unmatched. Germline CDR1 and CDR2: SGHRS and YFSETQ. CDR3 nucleotide sequence: TGCGCCAGCAGCGGTGGTCTAGCGGGTTTTTACAATGAGCAGTTCTTC. Its protein product is CASSGGLAGFYNEQFF.

The chain recombines TRBV7-8 with TRBJ1-4; D unclear. Per the germline V gene, CDR1 is SGHVS and CDR2 is FQNEAQ. CDR3 length: 14 residues. V was clipped by 6 bases and J by 5 bases, with 13 bases between them. The CDR3 loop reads CASRRAPANEKLFF. The CDR3 bases are TGTGCCAGCAGAAGGGCCCCGGCAAATGAAAAACTGTTTTTT.

The chain joins TRBV11-3 to TRBJ2-1, with D maybe TRBD1 (6 bases). The CDR3 consists of 17 residues. V gave up 5 bases and J gave up 2 bases, with 19 bases separating them. The germline V gene has CDR1 SGHNT and CDR2 YENEEA. For the CDR3, the DNA is TGTGCCAGCAGCCACCGAGGAAGTCGGACAGCCTACAATGAGCAGTTCTTC. This encodes CASSHRGSRTAYNEQFF.

This clone turned up a few times. The chain is built from TRBV28 and TRBJ1-1; 7 bases map to TRBD1. V lost 5 bases and J lost 3; bases outside the gene matches: 12. The germline gives CDR1 MDHEN, CDR2 SYDVKM. CDR3 length equals 16 residues. This chain's CDR3 is CASSEQGRIGHTEAFF. The CDR3 DNA follows: TGTGCCAGCAGTGAACAGGGGCGCATCGGCCACACTGAAGCTTTCTTT.

The chain recombines TRBV29-1 with TRBJ2-3; TRBD2 matches 9 bases. The CDR3 loop spans 12 amino acids. Germline CDR1 and CDR2: SQVTM and ANQGSEA. Trimming cost V 8 bases and J 6 bases; bases outside gene matches: 6. The CDR3 region is CSKGTSSDTQYF. Written as DNA, the CDR3 is TGCAGCAAAGGGACTAGCTCGGATACGCAGTATTTT.

This chain connects TRBV6-5 to TRBJ2-2, with D perhaps matching TRBD2 (6 bases). The length of the CDR3 is 15 residues. V was shortened by 8 bases and J by 1 base, with 14 bases between the two germline ends. Germline lookup yields CDR1 MNHEY and CDR2 SVGAGI. The CDR3 region has the DNA TGTGCCAGCCAGAGAGCGGGCGGGAACACCGGGGAGCTGTTTTTT. Its protein product is CASQRAGGNTGELFF.

The V and J genes are TRBV13 and TRBJ1-2; unclear D gene. CDR3 length equals 13 residues. V lost 3 bases and J lost 6, with 11 bases in between. The germline CDR1 and CDR2 sequences are PRHDT and FYEKMQ (reference sequence). CDR3: CASSFRVYDGYTF. CDR3 in DNA: TGTGCCAGCAGCTTCCGGGTCTATGATGGCTACACCTTC.

This chain links TRBV10-3 with TRBJ2-3, with D maybe TRBD2 (5 bases). Germline-derived CDR1 and CDR2 are ENHRY and SYGVKD. CDR3 length: 14 amino acids. The V end lost 4 bases, the J end lost 0 bases, and 8 bases lay between the germline ends. The CDR3 region is CAISAGYSTDTQYF. The DNA for the CDR3 is TGTGCCATCAGTGCGGGGTATAGCACAGATACGCAGTATTTT.

The CDR3 nucleotides are TGCGCCAGCAGCTCAGGTGGACAGTGGGTCATGAACACTGAAGCTTTCTTT. Translation: CASSSGGQWVMNTEAFF. V is TRBV5-1 and J is TRBJ1-1, with D possibly being TRBD1 (6 bases). V was pared by 3 bases and J by 0 bases, with 18 bases between. Germline CDR1 is SGHRS and CDR2 is YFSETQ. The CDR3 is made up of 17 amino acids.

This chain connects TRBV30 to TRBJ2-1, with unresolved D. The length of the CDR3 is 14 residues. The germline CDR1 and CDR2 sequences are GTSNPN and SVGIG (reference sequence). The ends were cut back, 2 bases at V and 1 base at J, with 9 bases in the middle. Written as DNA, the CDR3 is TGTGCCTGGAGTTTGAAGGTTTCCTACAATGAGCAGTTCTTC. Its protein product is CAWSLKVSYNEQFF.

The chain's CDR3 is CASSTGSGNQPQHF. The CDR3, as DNA: TGTGCCAGCAGTACAGGTTCGGGCAATCAGCCCCAGCATTTT. The rearrangement links TRBV2 to TRBJ1-5; the D gene is possibly TRBD1 (5 bases). V dropped 5 bases and J dropped 2 bases, with 10 bases sitting between them. This CDR3 is 14 amino acids long. CDR1 is SNHLY, CDR2 FYNNEI, per germline.

This clone turned up a few times. V usage is TRBV18 and J usage is TRBJ1-1; no definite D call. CDR3 length: 13 amino acids. The V end was cut by 6 bases, the J end by 2 bases, with 10 bases between. Looked up from germline, CDR1 is KGHSH and CDR2 is LQKENI. The chain's CDR3 is CASSPEGNTEAFF. The CDR3 bases are TGTGCCAGCTCGCCGGAGGGAAACACTGAAGCTTTCTTT.

The chain couples TRBV29-1 to TRBJ2-7, with D uncertain. Per the germline V gene, CDR1 is SQVTM and CDR2 is ANQGSEA. V dropped 4 bases and J dropped 6 bases, with 13 bases sitting between them. The CDR3 is 12 amino acids. The CDR3 DNA is TGCAGCGTTGGATCTAACTGGGCCGAGCAGTACTTC. Translating gives CSVGSNWAEQYF.

The chain employs TRBV30 and TRBJ1-4, with TRBD1 matching 9 bases. Germline lookup yields CDR1 GTSNPN and CDR2 SVGIG (reference sequence). The CDR3 has 13 residues. V lost 5 bases and J lost 5; bases outside the gene matches: 3. CDR3 nucleotide sequence: TGTGCCTGGGCCGGGACAGGGAATGAAAAACTGTTTTTT. Protein: CAWAGTGNEKLFF.

The chain links TRBV5-1 to TRBJ2-7; TRBD2 is a possible D gene (5 bases). CDR3 size: 15 residues. CDR1 is SGHRS, CDR2 YFSETQ, per germline. Trimming stripped 0 bases from V and 2 bases from J, with 12 bases between. In DNA form, the CDR3 reads TGCGCCAGCAGCTTGGCTGGAGGAACCCCCTACGAGCAGTACTTC. Encoded protein: CASSLAGGTPYEQYF.

This rearrangement joins TRBV2 to TRBJ2-7; 12 bases align to TRBD1. Per the germline V gene, CDR1 is SNHLY and CDR2 is FYNNEI. V was pared by 8 bases and J by 12 bases, with 17 bases of the junction left unmatched. The CDR3 spans 15 residues. This CDR3 reads CASDPSRDRGPRTYF. DNA for the CDR3: TGTGCCAGCGACCCGTCTCGGGACAGGGGGCCCCGCACGTACTTC.

There are a few counts of this clone. V and J are TRBV29-1 and TRBJ2-5, with no clear D. Trimming shortened V by 5 bases and J by 4 bases, and 8 bases separated the two germline ends. Germline V gene lookup returns CDR1 SQVTM and CDR2 ANQGSEA. The CDR3 covers 11 residues. The CDR3 sequence is CSVMVAETQYF. DNA for the CDR3: TGCAGCGTTATGGTCGCAGAGACCCAGTACTTC.

The chain joins TRBV11-2 to TRBJ2-2, with TRBD2 matching over 10 bases. Per germline, CDR1 SGHAT and CDR2 FQNNGV. This CDR3 region has 15 residues. The V and J ends lost 4 bases and 1 base, in that order; junction bases with no gene match: 0. The CDR3 DNA reads as TGTGCCAGCAGCTGGACTAGCGGGAACACCGGGGAGCTGTTTTTT. Its translation is CASSWTSGNTGELFF.

The chain uses TRBV4-3 and TRBJ1-2; D uncertain. The CDR3 sequence is 15 residues long. V was clipped by 2 bases and J by 8 bases, with 18 bases between them. Germline assignment: CDR1 LGHNA and CDR2 YSLEER. The CDR3 loop is CASSQPPSAARGYTF. The DNA for the CDR3 is TGCGCCAGCAGCCAACCCCCGAGCGCGGCCCGGGGCTACACCTTC.

V and J are TRBV7-9 and TRBJ2-1, with 8 bases matching TRBD2. J gave up 6 bases and V 4 bases, and 8 bases lay outside the gene matches. Germline V gene sequence: CDR1 SEHNR, CDR2 FQNEAQ (reference sequence). CDR3 size: 15 residues. Written as DNA, the CDR3 is TGTGCCAGCAGCTCCGGGGTAGCGGGACCCAATGAGCAGTTCTTC. Protein: CASSSGVAGPNEQFF. The full variable domain, in which reference TRBV7-9 and TRBJ2-1 provide the parts outside the CDR3, is DTGVSQNPRHKITKRGQNVTFRCDPISEHNRLYWYRQTLGQGPEFLTYFQNEAQLEKSRLLSDRFSAERPKGSFSTLEIQRTEQGDSAMYLCASSSGVAGPNEQFFGPGTRLTVL.

This clone has a handful of counts. V is TRBV30 and J is TRBJ1-1; TRBD1 is a possible D gene (6 bases). Trimming shortened V by 2 bases and J by 5 bases, and 21 bases separated the two germline ends. This CDR3 is 16 amino acids long. CDR1 GTSNPN and CDR2 SVGIG come from the germline V gene (reference sequence). The CDR3 coding sequence is TGTGCCTGGAGTTTGGGGGACAACCTAAGGGGAACTGAAGCTTTCTTT. This gives the protein CAWSLGDNLRGTEAFF.

V and J are TRBV7-2 and TRBJ1-5, with D possibly TRBD1 on 5 matching bases. This CDR3 is 15 amino acids long. With 0 bases removed from V and 3 bases from J, the gap between germline ends came to 9 bases. Germline V gene data show CDR1 as SGHTA and CDR2 as FQGNSA. Here the CDR3 DNA reads TGTGCCAGCAGCTTAGCGTGGGGGATCAATCAGCCCCAGCATTTT. The encoded protein is CASSLAWGINQPQHF.

The chain combines TRBV29-1 with TRBJ2-3; D is unclear. V was clipped by 1 base and J by 7 bases, with 12 bases between them. The length of the CDR3 is 13 residues. Germline V gene lookup returns CDR1 SQVTM and CDR2 ANQGSEA. The CDR3 spells CSVEASAGYTQYF. In nucleotides, the CDR3 is TGCAGCGTTGAAGCCAGCGCTGGATATACGCAGTATTTT.